Listed below are T cell receptor beta chains from one sample, sequenced in a study of blood T cell repertoires in COVID-19. Measured with immunoSEQ multiplex PCR; TCRdb has only the in-frame clones, and not every one. The sample gives 200,000 to 300,000 clones, 81% of which show up once; around 8% is in the top ten. Sequenced input: peripheral blood. These receptors were obtained from an elderly woman with acute or convalescent COVID-19. The CDR3 runs from the conserved cysteine through the conserved F or W. The order of the fields is clone size, CDR3 length, V gene, D gene, J gene, CDR3 DNA, CDR3 protein. A D gene is named only where the DNA matches it firmly. The size entry is marked missing in some rows and otherwise reads once, few, many or a size class.

clone_size: .; cdr3_length: 15; v_call: TRBV11-2; d_call: TRBD1; j_call: TRBJ2-7; cdr3_nt: TGTGCCAGCAGCATAAACAGGGGCAGCTCCTACGAGCAGTACTTC; cdr3_aa: CASSINRGSSYEQYF
clone_size: .; cdr3_length: 14; v_call: TRBV7-9; d_call: .; j_call: TRBJ1-4; cdr3_nt: TGTGCCAGCAGCTTGGGGGCTTCAAATGAAAAACTGTTTTTT; cdr3_aa: CASSLGASNEKLFF
clone_size: few; cdr3_length: 15; v_call: TRBV27; d_call: TRBD1; j_call: TRBJ1-2; cdr3_nt: TGTGCCAGCAGTGCAGGGACAGGCGGATACTATGGCTACACCTTC; cdr3_aa: CASSAGTGGYYGYTF
clone_size: .; cdr3_length: 14; v_call: TRBV20-1; d_call: TRBD1; j_call: TRBJ1-4; cdr3_nt: TGCAGTGCTAGTTCGACAGGGGGAAATGAAAAACTGTTTTTT; cdr3_aa: CSASSTGGNEKLFF
clone_size: .; cdr3_length: 16; v_call: TRBV15; d_call: .; j_call: TRBJ2-5; cdr3_nt: TGTGCCACCAGCAGAGATCGGACGGGAGCTCGGGAGACCCAGTACTTC; cdr3_aa: CATSRDRTGARETQYF
clone_size: .; cdr3_length: 15; v_call: TRBV13; d_call: TRBD2; j_call: TRBJ2-5; cdr3_nt: TGTGCCAGCAGCTTACGTCGAGCGGGGAAAGAGACCCAGTACTTC; cdr3_aa: CASSLRRAGKETQYF
clone_size: .; cdr3_length: 20; v_call: TRBV9; d_call: .; j_call: TRBJ2-7; cdr3_nt: TGTGCCAGCAGCTCCCGTTCTTGGAGGGACGCCAAACGCCCCTCCTACGAGCAGTACTTC; cdr3_aa: CASSSRSWRDAKRPSYEQYF
clone_size: .; cdr3_length: 13; v_call: TRBV24-1; d_call: TRBD1; j_call: TRBJ1-2; cdr3_nt: TGTGCCACCAGTGATGGACAGGTTCACGGCTACACCTTC; cdr3_aa: CATSDGQVHGYTF
clone_size: .; cdr3_length: 15; v_call: TRBV2; d_call: .; j_call: TRBJ1-5; cdr3_nt: TGTGCCAGCAGTGAAGATGCAGGTAGCAATCAGCCCCAGCATTTT; cdr3_aa: CASSEDAGSNQPQHF
clone_size: .; cdr3_length: 14; v_call: TRBV7-8; d_call: .; j_call: TRBJ1-2; cdr3_nt: TGTGCCAGCAGCTTACGATTGGGAGACTATGGCTACACCTTC; cdr3_aa: CASSLRLGDYGYTF
clone_size: .; cdr3_length: 12; v_call: TRBV28; d_call: .; j_call: TRBJ1-5; cdr3_nt: TGTGCCAGCAGTTTTTACGGTCAGCCCCAGCATTTT; cdr3_aa: CASSFYGQPQHF
clone_size: .; cdr3_length: 16; v_call: TRBV25-1; d_call: TRBD2; j_call: TRBJ2-7; cdr3_nt: TGTGCCAGCAGTGATCCTGGACTAGCGGGGTTCGACGAGCAGTACTTC; cdr3_aa: CASSDPGLAGFDEQYF
clone_size: .; cdr3_length: 14; v_call: TRBV28; d_call: TRBD1; j_call: TRBJ2-7; cdr3_nt: TGTGCCAGCAGTAATCCCGGGACAGCCTACGAGCAGTACTTC; cdr3_aa: CASSNPGTAYEQYF
clone_size: .; cdr3_length: 15; v_call: TRBV5-1; d_call: .; j_call: TRBJ1-2; cdr3_nt: TGCGCCAGCAGCTTGGATACCCAGGGGTTCTATGGCTACACCTTC; cdr3_aa: CASSLDTQGFYGYTF
clone_size: .; cdr3_length: 14; v_call: TRBV7-8; d_call: .; j_call: TRBJ1-2; cdr3_nt: TGTGCCAGCAGCCTGCACAGTGACAACTATGGCTACACCTTC; cdr3_aa: CASSLHSDNYGYTF
clone_size: .; cdr3_length: 16; v_call: TRBV5-1; d_call: TRBD1; j_call: TRBJ1-1; cdr3_nt: TGCGCCAGCAGCTTGGCCGGACAGGGAGGGAACACTGAAGCTTTCTTT; cdr3_aa: CASSLAGQGGNTEAFF
clone_size: .; cdr3_length: 14; v_call: TRBV5-4; d_call: .; j_call: TRBJ1-2; cdr3_nt: TGTGCCAGCAGCTGGACCGGGACTAACTATGGCTACACCTTC; cdr3_aa: CASSWTGTNYGYTF
clone_size: .; cdr3_length: 15; v_call: TRBV5-1; d_call: TRBD2; j_call: TRBJ2-1; cdr3_nt: TGCGCCAGCAGCCCTAGCGGGGGAAACTACAATGAGCAGTTCTTC; cdr3_aa: CASSPSGGNYNEQFF
clone_size: once; cdr3_length: 14; v_call: TRBV6-5; d_call: .; j_call: TRBJ1-4; cdr3_nt: TGTGCCAGCAGAGGGGCGGGGGCATTAAAAAAACTGTTTTTT; cdr3_aa: CASRGAGALKKLFF
clone_size: .; cdr3_length: 13; v_call: TRBV12-3/TRBV12-4; d_call: .; j_call: TRBJ1-2; cdr3_nt: TGTGCCAGCAGACCTACGGGATTTTATGGCTACACCTTC; cdr3_aa: CASRPTGFYGYTF
clone_size: .; cdr3_length: 15; v_call: TRBV7-2; d_call: .; j_call: TRBJ2-2; cdr3_nt: TGTGCCAGCAGCTTAGCGGGAGGGGGAGGCGGGGAGCTGTTTTTT; cdr3_aa: CASSLAGGGGGELFF
clone_size: .; cdr3_length: 14; v_call: TRBV5-4; d_call: .; j_call: TRBJ2-3; cdr3_nt: TGTGCCAGCAGCTTCAGCGGGAGCACAGATACGCAGTATTTT; cdr3_aa: CASSFSGSTDTQYF
clone_size: .; cdr3_length: 11; v_call: TRBV29-1; d_call: .; j_call: TRBJ1-2; cdr3_nt: TGCAGCGCTGAGGGGGGAGGCGGCTACACCTTC; cdr3_aa: CSAEGGGGYTF
clone_size: .; cdr3_length: 16; v_call: TRBV7-9; d_call: .; j_call: TRBJ1-1; cdr3_nt: TGTGCCAGCAGCTATTTAACAGGGACCTGGCCCACTGAAGCTTTCTTT; cdr3_aa: CASSYLTGTWPTEAFF
clone_size: .; cdr3_length: 16; v_call: TRBV19; d_call: TRBD2; j_call: TRBJ2-1; cdr3_nt: TGTGCCAGTAGTATGTTCCTAGCGGGAGTTTCCAATGAGCAGTTCTTC; cdr3_aa: CASSMFLAGVSNEQFF
clone_size: .; cdr3_length: 13; v_call: TRBV4-2; d_call: .; j_call: TRBJ2-5; cdr3_nt: TGTGCCAGCAGCCAAGGTACCGGGGAGACCCAGTACTTC; cdr3_aa: CASSQGTGETQYF